These 28 T cell receptor beta chains were sequenced from one sample in a study of T cell changes during pregnancy in multiple sclerosis. Some clones are missing from TCRdb's copy, which holds only in-frame ones; the method was immunoSEQ multiplex PCR. The sample has about 120,000 clones, approximately 93% seen once. Here the sequenced sample was peripheral blood, taken before pregnancy. These receptors came from a female donor with multiple sclerosis, enrolled in a pregnancy study.

The V gene is TRBV19, the J gene TRBJ2-5; D is unclear. Germline CDR1 is LNHDA and CDR2 is SQIVND (reference sequence). Trimming cost V 2 bases and J 1 base, with 11 bases left between them. This CDR3 has 15 amino acids. Here the CDR3 reads CASSISQALQETQYF. As DNA, the CDR3 is TGTGCCAGTAGTATAAGTCAGGCTCTCCAAGAGACCCAGTACTTC.

This clone was seen a single time. The chain is built from TRBV6-5 and TRBJ2-7; D unclear. Germline V gene sequence: CDR1 MNHEY, CDR2 SVGAGI. The CDR3 totals 11 residues. V gave up 4 bases and J gave up 3 bases, with 4 bases separating them. The CDR3 region has the DNA TGTGCCAGCAGTTTTAACTACGAGCAGTACTTC. Translated, it gives CASSFNYEQYF.

V usage is TRBV5-1 and J usage is TRBJ2-2; the match to TRBD1 covers 9 bases. CDR1 SGHRS and CDR2 YFSETQ come from the germline V gene. V was pared by 7 bases and J by 5 bases, with 3 bases of the junction left unmatched. The CDR3 has 13 amino acids. CDR3 amino acids: CASGDRVTGELFF. The CDR3 DNA reads TGCGCCAGCGGGGACAGGGTTACCGGGGAGCTGTTTTTT.

The rearrangement links TRBV27 to TRBJ2-7; 12 nucleotides align to TRBD2. The CDR3 sequence is 16 residues long. Germline CDR1 reads MNHEY; CDR2 reads SMNVEV (reference sequence). Losses at the gene ends were 7 bases for V and 6 bases for J; bases not matched to a gene: 13. The CDR3 DNA follows: TGTGCCAGCACCGTAACTTCTAGCGGGAGGGTCCTCGAGCAGTACTTC. Protein sequence: CASTVTSSGRVLEQYF.

The chain combines TRBV19 with TRBJ2-5, with 9 bases identical to TRBD1. This CDR3 comprises 17 residues. CDR1 is LNHDA and CDR2 is SQIVND in the germline V gene (reference sequence). Trimming took 4 bases from V and 4 from J; bases not matched to a gene: 13. This CDR3 reads CASSTGTGYRRSETQYF. The CDR3 coding sequence is TGTGCCAGTAGTACCGGGACAGGGTACCGGCGTTCAGAGACCCAGTACTTC.

The V call is TRBV28, the J call TRBJ1-4, with D tentatively TRBD1 (5 bases). Germline lookup yields CDR1 MDHEN and CDR2 SYDVKM. Trimming took 6 bases from V and 4 from J, leaving 12 bases between them. The CDR3 is 14 amino acids. The CDR3 bases are TGTGCCAGCAGCGGGACTCTTGTTAATGAAAAACTGTTTTTT. Its translation is CASSGTLVNEKLFF. Filled out from reference TRBV28 and TRBJ1-4, the complete variable domain reads DVKVTQSSRYLVKRTGEKVFLECVQDMDHENMFWYRQDPGLGLRLIYFSYDVKMKEKGDIPEGYSVSREKKERFSLILESASTNQTSMYLCASSGTLVNEKLFFGSGTQLSVL.

The rearrangement joins TRBV6-1 to TRBJ1-1; D is unclear. Germline values: CDR1 MNHNS, CDR2 SASEGT. The CDR3 is 13 residues long. V was trimmed by 4 bases and J by 4 bases, leaving 10 bases between them. The CDR3 nucleotides are TGTGCCAGCAGTGGCCCCAGACTCACTGAAGCTTTCTTT. It is translated as CASSGPRLTEAFF.

The J gene is TRBJ2-7, the V gene TRBV5-1; 7 bases are a match to TRBD2. The V and J ends lost 0 bases and 1 base, in that order; junction bases with no gene match: 7. The CDR3 has 16 residues. Germline V gene sequence: CDR1 SGHRS, CDR2 YFSETQ. CDR3 loop: CASSLAGGSGSYEQYF. CDR3 nucleotide sequence: TGCGCCAGCAGCTTGGCCGGTGGTAGCGGGTCCTACGAGCAGTACTTC.

The genes are TRBV5-1 and TRBJ2-7, with 9 nucleotides matching TRBD1. Germline V lookup: CDR1 SGHRS, CDR2 YFSETQ. The CDR3 runs 15 residues. Germline trimming cut 0 bases from V and 4 bases from J; bases unmatched to any gene: 5. The CDR3 protein is CASSLGGTGRYEQYF. The CDR3 nucleotides read TGCGCCAGCAGCTTGGGAGGGACAGGGCGATACGAGCAGTACTTC.

The CDR3 reads CASSLLGRAPRSEQFF. For the CDR3, the DNA is TGTGCCAGCAGCTTGCTGGGGAGGGCCCCCCGGAGTGAGCAGTTCTTC. This sequence joins TRBV5-6 and TRBJ2-1; 7 bases fit TRBD2. The CDR3 has 16 amino acids. Germline values: CDR1 SGHDT, CDR2 YYEEEE. With 1 base clipped from V and 9 bases from J, the junction kept 13 bases outside the gene matches.

V gene TRBV6-1 combines with J gene TRBJ1-5; D gene unclear. The CDR3 contains 12 residues. The germline V gene encodes CDR1 MNHNS and CDR2 SASEGT. V lost 5 bases, J lost 3 bases, and 5 bases lay in between. CDR3 nucleotide sequence: TGTGCCAGCAGTCAGGTCAATCAGCCCCAGCATTTT. This encodes CASSQVNQPQHF.

This clone was counted a single time. V gene TRBV30 combines with J gene TRBJ1-2; D is unclear. Trimming took off 3 bases at V and 10 bases at J, with 18 bases between the two ends. CDR3 length: 13 residues. CDR1 and CDR2 (germline): GTSNPN, SVGIG (reference sequence). The CDR3 nucleotides read TGTGCCTGGAGGACGGGAGGTATGAGAGTCTACACCTTC. Translation: CAWRTGGMRVYTF.

V and J are TRBV28 and TRBJ1-2; the D is unclear. The V and J ends lost 8 bases and 2 bases respectively, with 12 bases between them. The CDR3 is 13 amino acids. CDR1 and CDR2 (germline): MDHEN, SYDVKM. This chain's CDR3 is CASYSRVNYGYTF. The CDR3 DNA reads as TGTGCCAGCTACTCCCGGGTGAACTATGGCTACACCTTC.

The chain links TRBV2 to TRBJ2-7; tentative D call: TRBD1 (5 bases). V was cut by 9 bases and J by 6 bases, with 12 bases left in between. The CDR3 covers 11 residues. CDR1 is SNHLY, CDR2 FYNNEI, per germline. The CDR3 spells CASGATLEQYF. The CDR3 bases are TGTGCCAGTGGGGCCACCCTCGAGCAGTACTTC.

The rearrangement uses TRBV9 and TRBJ1-3; maybe TRBD1 (5 bases). Trimming removed 0 bases from V and 0 bases from J, with 10 bases in between. The CDR3 runs 16 residues. Germline CDR1 reads SGDLS; CDR2 reads YYNGEE. CDR3 nucleotide sequence: TGTGCCAGCAGCGTAGAGGCGACAGTCTCTGGAAACACCATATATTTT. This encodes CASSVEATVSGNTIYF.

The chain employs TRBV27 and TRBJ1-5; D possibly corresponds to TRBD1 (5 bases). V gave up 2 bases and J gave up 6 bases, with 14 bases separating them. Germline CDR1 MNHEY, CDR2 SMNVEV (reference sequence). This CDR3 region has 15 residues. The CDR3: CASSLLSGRGQPQHF. The DNA of the CDR3 is TGTGCCAGCAGTTTACTGTCAGGGCGAGGTCAGCCCCAGCATTTT.

This chain connects TRBV15 to TRBJ2-1, with TRBD2 identical over 9 bases. After removal of 0 bases from V and 8 bases from J, the junction contained 5 bases not matched to a gene. The CDR3 is 15 amino acids. In germline, CDR1 is LNHNV, CDR2 YYDKDF (reference sequence). Here the CDR3 reads CATSREGGGAYEQFF. CDR3 in DNA: TGTGCCACCAGCAGAGAGGGCGGGGGGGCATATGAGCAGTTCTTC.

V and J are TRBV7-8 and TRBJ2-3, with TRBD2 matching 10 bases. The V segment lost 5 bases and the J segment 0 bases; nucleotides outside the gene matches: 2. The CDR3 is 15 residues long. Germline V gene lookup returns CDR1 SGHVS and CDR2 FQNEAQ. The DNA of the CDR3 is TGTGCCAGCAGCAAGCGGGAGGGAAGCACAGATACGCAGTATTTT. Its protein is CASSKREGSTDTQYF. Looking up the rest from reference TRBV7-8 and TRBJ2-3 gives the full variable domain: GAGVSQSPRYKVAKRGQDVALRCDPISGHVSLFWYQQALGQGPEFLTYFQNEAQLDKSGLPSDRFFAERPEGSVSTLKIQRTQQEDSAVYLCASSKREGSTDTQYFGPGTRLTVL.

The CDR3 spells CAWRTGGIETQYF. CDR3 bases: TGTGCCTGGAGGACAGGGGGTATAGAGACCCAGTACTTC. This chain links TRBV30 with TRBJ2-5; 9 nucleotides agree with TRBD1. Germline loops: CDR1 GTSNPN, CDR2 SVGIG (reference sequence). Losses at the gene ends were 3 bases for V and 4 bases for J; bases not matched to a gene: 3. The CDR3 length is 13 residues.

J is TRBJ2-5 and V is TRBV11-2; D may be TRBD2 (6 bases). CDR3 length: 13 residues. Deletions cut 5 bases from V and 8 bases from J, with 15 bases between. Germline loops: CDR1 SGHAT, CDR2 FQNNGV. CDR3 sequence: CASSGTAGRTQYF. The DNA of the CDR3 is TGTGCCAGCAGCGGGACTGCGGGTAGAACCCAGTACTTC.

With regard to this clone: The same CDR3 is also encoded by other DNA sequences in this sample. The J gene is TRBJ2-1, the V gene TRBV7-2, with 8 bases fitting TRBD2. The CDR3 extends over 15 amino acids. Looked up from germline, CDR1 is SGHTA and CDR2 is FQGNSA. V shed 1 base and J 4 bases; nucleotides not matched to a gene: 3. The CDR3 coding sequence is TGTGCCAGCAGCTTAGATAAGCGGGGGTACAATGAGCAGTTCTTC. The encoded protein is CASSLDKRGYNEQFF.

The chain carries TRBV27 and TRBJ2-7, with D perhaps matching TRBD1 (6 bases). Germline CDR1 MNHEY, CDR2 SMNVEV (reference sequence). Trimming removed 4 bases at V and 3 bases at J, with 10 bases between. The length of the CDR3 is 13 residues. The DNA for the CDR3 is TGTGCCAGCAGTTCGGTCAGGGGCTACGAGCAGTACTTC. Encoded protein: CASSSVRGYEQYF.

The rearrangement joins TRBV5-1 to TRBJ2-7, with 8 bases matching TRBD1. Germline V lookup: CDR1 SGHRS, CDR2 YFSETQ. J was trimmed by 2 bases and V by 7 bases; bases with no gene match: 8. This CDR3 is 14 amino acids long. In DNA, the CDR3 is TGCGCCAGCGGAGCGCAGGGGGCGCCCTACGAGCAGTACTTC. Its translation is CASGAQGAPYEQYF.

For the CDR3, the DNA is TGTGCCAGCAGCCCAGGGACAGGGACCGGGGAGCTGTTTTTT. It codes for CASSPGTGTGELFF. The chain has TRBV5-8 and TRBJ2-2; 9 bases fit TRBD1. The CDR3 consists of 14 residues. Germline CDR1 is SGHTS and CDR2 is YDEGEE. The junction had 3 bases not matched to a gene; V was cut back by 4 bases and J by 5 bases.

The rearrangement links TRBV28 to TRBJ2-2; 10 bases line up with TRBD2. CDR3 length: 18 amino acids. V lost 3 bases to trimming and J lost 5 bases; unmatched junction nucleotides: 12. Germline V lookup: CDR1 MDHEN, CDR2 SYDVKM. The DNA of the CDR3 is TGTGCCAGCAGTTTTTATCCTAGCGGGAGCGGTAGAACCGGGGAGCTGTTTTTT. Translating it yields CASSFYPSGSGRTGELFF.

This chain uses TRBV6-1 with TRBJ1-6; D unresolved. Germline CDR1 reads MNHNS; CDR2 reads SASEGT. The CDR3 is 15 residues long. Trimming took 6 bases from V and 3 from J, leaving 12 bases between them. The CDR3 sequence is CASRLDKNYNSPLHF. The CDR3 DNA sequence: TGTGCCAGCAGACTCGACAAGAACTATAATTCACCCCTCCACTTT.

The count of this clone is one. The rearrangement joins TRBV5-1 to TRBJ2-5, with a tentative D call TRBD1 (6 bases). V lost 5 bases, J lost 2 bases, and 13 bases lay in between. The length of the CDR3 is 14 residues. Germline V gene lookup returns CDR1 SGHRS and CDR2 YFSETQ. CDR3 DNA: TGCGCCAGCAGGACCCCCGGACAGCAAGAGACCCAGTACTTC. Its translation is CASRTPGQQETQYF. The whole variable domain, remainder taken from reference TRBV5-1 and TRBJ2-5, is KAGVTQTPRYLIKTRGQQVTLSCSPISGHRSVSWYQQTPGQGLQFLFEYFSETQRNKGNFPGRFSGRQFSNSRSEMNVSTLELGDSALYLCASRTPGQQETQYFGPGTRLLVL.

The table lists this clone with a count of one. The chain joins TRBV19 to TRBJ2-3, with 7 bases fitting TRBD1. Per the germline V gene, CDR1 is LNHDA and CDR2 is SQIVND (reference sequence). The CDR3 sequence is 15 residues long. After removal of 5 bases from V and 6 bases from J, the junction contained 11 bases not matched to a gene. CDR3 in amino acids: CASSLGAGGVDTQYF. DNA for the CDR3: TGTGCCAGTAGTCTCGGAGCAGGGGGAGTGGATACGCAGTATTTT.